This entry is about one T cell receptor (beta chain). This clonotype has at least ten counts. Which antigen it targets is not known. Base-call qualities are not available, and no considerably larger clone is one nucleotide away. TCRdb names Illumina Genome Analyzer IIx as the instrument used. The raw public data were reprocessed by TCRdb itself: fastp quality trimming at Q25, MiXCR clonotype calling, in-frame beta chains only. Rows with a matching CDR3 protein are joined into one entry that keeps the most common DNA and genes. The sample table lists 25,000 to 35,000 distinct CDR3 sequences, about a sixth of them with a count of one. The top ten hold under 4% of the sample. The CDR3, from cysteine to phenylalanine, totals 16 residues. Here the CDR3 DNA is all that survives: 48 bases in frame from base 1. Reading the germline V gene gives CDR1 MNHNS and CDR2 SASEGT. The V end gives up 5 bases and the J end 0 bases, leaving 5 bases in the junction not matched to a gene.

This entry is derived from a study of patients with pleural tuberculosis (TCRdb year 2014). Sequencing was done on a sample of peripheral blood. The receptor was isolated from a human donor with pleural tuberculosis. The chain uses TRBV6-1 and TRBJ2-1, with 9 bases aligning to TRBD1. This receptor carries the CDR3 CASSPGQGSSYNEQFF. The nucleotides are TGTGCCAGCAGTCCCGGACAGGGGAGCTCCTACAATGAGCAGTTCTTC.